The entry below gives a single TCR beta chain sequence along with its context. This CDR3 is 14 amino acids long. In germline, CDR1 is MDHEN, CDR2 SYDVKM. V lost 3 bases and J lost 0, with 6 bases in between. For the second PCR, which ran for roughly 7 to 11 cycles, a sample-barcoded 5' primer and a J-beta primer mix were used. Samples each returned at least 3 million CDR3-containing paired-end reads. TCRdb re-derived calls from the 5' RACE reads in MiXCR, one entry per CDR3 protein. This sample carries around 1.5 million distinct CDR3 sequences, 30% to 40% of them seen once, and the ten largest clones take 10% to 12%. The record originates from a study of blood T cells in healthy people across ages.

V is TRBV28 and J is TRBJ1-3; D unresolved. This TCR came from a woman aged 25 to 39 in good health. Sequenced input: blood. CDR3 sequence (DNA): TGTGCCAGCAGTTTGCGGACCTCTGGAAACACCATATATTTT. Protein product: CASSLRTSGNTIYF. Filled out from reference TRBV28 and TRBJ1-3, the complete variable domain reads DVKVTQSSRYLVKRTGEKVFLECVQDMDHENMFWYRQDPGLGLRLIYFSYDVKMKEKGDIPEGYSVSREKKERFSLILESASTNQTSMYLCASSLRTSGNTIYFGEGSWLTVV.